This T cell receptor (beta chain) was captured by sequencing in a study of breast tumors, draining lymph nodes, adjacent tissues. This clonotype was observed a few times. Its matching antigen is unknown. A much larger clone differs from this one at a single base, so this may be a read error. Trimming removed 2 bases from V and 9 bases from J, with 17 bases in between. This CDR3 is built from 14 residues. Germline V gene lookup returns CDR1 DFQATT and CDR2 SNEGSKA (reference sequence). Study-level points and caveats: Compared with basal-like, luminal-like tumors shared significantly more repertoire with nontumor tissue. Data only fit, rather than demonstrated, lymph node origin of most tumor T cells. Tumors had less TCR diversity than lymph nodes, more than nontumor tissue.

TCRdb reprocessed the multiplex PCR reads via MiXCR and lists one record per CDR3 protein. The sample includes around 150,000 distinct CDR3 sequences, roughly 33% of them seen just once. The lymph nodes were axillary draining lymph nodes from breast cancer patients. The sequenced sample was axillary lymph node tissue. This sequence was found in a female donor with breast cancer. Some clones in this sample may be carry-over from other donors' samples. This chain connects TRBV20-1 to TRBJ2-1, with D unresolved. The CDR3 DNA is TGCAGTGCTAGATCTCAGTTAGGAATCGCTGAGCAGTTCTTC. As protein: CSARSQLGIAEQFF.